The T cell receptor (beta chain) described here comes from a study of cytomegalovirus exposure and HLA in healthy donors. CDR1 PRHDT and CDR2 FYEKMQ come from the germline V gene (reference sequence). The CDR3 loop spans 16 amino acids. V lost 4 bases and J lost 0; bases outside the gene matches: 2. As regards this clone: The antigen is not known.

Study findings and constraints: As a later analysis showed, a missense DCLRE1C variant was linked to trimming of TCR beta V- and J-genes. By HLA locus, TCR association rates varied in a later analysis, with DRB1 showing the most and HLA-C the fewest. It was about 150 TCR beta chains that were listed as cytomegalovirus-associated.

PCR used 60 Vbeta primers and 13 Jbeta primers. Clones were sequenced by immunoSEQ multiplex PCR, and TCRdb holds only the in-frame ones, with some missing. The sample has 30,000 to 40,000 clones, 80% seen once; the top ten hold approximately 5.6%. The chain couples TRBV13 to TRBJ1-4, with 10 bases matching TRBD1. The clonotype was recovered from a male donor in good health and CMV-seronegative. The source material was PBMCs. The CDR3 is CASSWGQGTTNEKLFF. CDR3 DNA sequence: TGTGCCAGCAGCTGGGGACAGGGGACAACTAATGAAAAACTGTTTTTT.